These T cell receptor beta chains were read from a single sample in a study of cytomegalovirus exposure and HLA in healthy donors. The protocol was immunoSEQ multiplex PCR, while the TCRdb copy is restricted to in-frame clones and leaves out a portion. The data contain roughly 150,000 clones, more than 85% of them singletons. Specimen: PBMCs. These receptors originate from a man in his late teens or twenties in good health and CMV-seropositive. The CDR3 runs from the conserved cysteine through the conserved F or W. Each record gives: clone size, J gene, D gene, V gene, CDR3 DNA, CDR3 protein. The D gene is left open where the match is weak. Size tells how often a clone was seen (once, few, many) or the class of an expanded clone, and some rows leave it out.

NA,TRBJ1-5,TRBD1,TRBV6-6,TGTGCCAGCAGTTACTCGAACAGGGGTGGCAATCAGCCCCAGCATTTT,CASSYSNRGGNQPQHF
NA,TRBJ2-1,NA,TRBV4-1,TGCGCCAGCAGCCAAGATAAGGCACAGTCCGCCTACAATGAGCAGTTCTTC,CASSQDKAQSAYNEQFF
NA,TRBJ2-1,NA,TRBV5-6,TGTGCCAGCAGCTGGACCGGGACAGAGCAGTTCTTC,CASSWTGTEQFF
NA,TRBJ2-1,NA,TRBV5-8,TGTGCCAGCAGCCAGTTCGTGACGGGGAACAATGAGCAGTTCTTC,CASSQFVTGNNEQFF
once,TRBJ2-3,TRBD2,TRBV7-6,TGTGCCAGCAGCTTAGAAGGGCTAGCGGGAGGTGATACGCAGTATTTT,CASSLEGLAGGDTQYF
NA,TRBJ2-1,NA,TRBV2,TGTGCCAGCGAAAGCCGGGCAGGGGCGGATGAGCAGTTCTTC,CASESRAGADEQFF
NA,TRBJ2-7,TRBD1,TRBV6-1,TGTGCCAGCAGGGCGGACAGGCGTTCCGAGCAGTACTTC,CASRADRRSEQYF
NA,TRBJ2-3,TRBD2,TRBV5-1,TGCGCCAGCAGCTTACTAGCGGGTAGTCCAGATACGCAGTATTTT,CASSLLAGSPDTQYF
NA,TRBJ2-5,TRBD2,TRBV5-1,TGCGCCAGCAGCTTGGTTGGCGGGGGGGCCCAAGAGACCCAGTACTTC,CASSLVGGGAQETQYF
NA,TRBJ1-2,NA,TRBV7-9,TGTGCCAGCAGCTTGAAGGAGGGCCGGGGTGGTGGCTACACCTTC,CASSLKEGRGGGYTF
NA,TRBJ2-3,TRBD2,TRBV15,TGTGCCACCAGCAGCACTAGCGGGAGTACAGATACGCAGTATTTT,CATSSTSGSTDTQYF
NA,TRBJ1-4,NA,TRBV6-6,TGTGCCAGTGCCGGGTCGCCAACTAATGAAAAACTGTTTTTT,CASAGSPTNEKLFF
NA,TRBJ1-1,TRBD1,TRBV7-9,TGTGCCAGCAGCACGATAAAGCGGACAGGGGGCCCCGAAGCTTTCTTT,CASSTIKRTGGPEAFF
NA,TRBJ1-5,TRBD1,TRBV19,TGTGCCAGTAGTATAACAGGGGGCAAGAATCAGCCCCAGCATTTT,CASSITGGKNQPQHF
NA,TRBJ2-7,TRBD1,TRBV6-4,TGTGCCAGCAGTCCCGGGACAGGGTCCTACGAGCAGTACTTC,CASSPGTGSYEQYF
NA,TRBJ2-7,TRBD2,TRBV5-1,TGCGCCAGCGGTACCCTAGCGGGAGTCAACGAGCAGTACTTC,CASGTLAGVNEQYF
NA,TRBJ2-2,TRBD1,TRBV2,TGTGCCAGCAGCGCAACAGGGGGCGTGGACACCGGGGAGCTGTTTTTT,CASSATGGVDTGELFF
NA,TRBJ1-4,TRBD1,TRBV19,TGTGCCCGTAGTACGCGACAGGGGGGGAATGAAAAACTGTTTTTT,CARSTRQGGNEKLFF
NA,TRBJ2-7,TRBD2,TRBV2,TGTGCCAGCAGATATAGCGGGAGTAGCTACGAGCAGTACTTC,CASRYSGSSYEQYF
NA,TRBJ2-2,NA,TRBV10-3,TGTGCCATCAGTACCGGGACATCTACCGGGGAGCTGTTTTTT,CAISTGTSTGELFF
NA,TRBJ1-4,TRBD1,TRBV6-5,TGTGCCAGCAGTCCCAACACAGGGGATGGTGAAAAACTGTTTTTT,CASSPNTGDGEKLFF
NA,TRBJ1-1,NA,TRBV27,TGTGCCAGCACCCCCAGTGGTGCAGGGGTGAACACTGAAGCTTTCTTT,CASTPSGAGVNTEAFF
NA,TRBJ2-1,TRBD2,TRBV7-9,TGTGCCAGCAGCCCCCCTCCTAGCGGGGGGGCCAATGAGCAGTTCTTC,CASSPPPSGGANEQFF
once,TRBJ1-5,TRBD1,TRBV27,TGTGCCAGCAGCCCTATACAGGGGAATCAGCCCCAGCATTTT,CASSPIQGNQPQHF
once,TRBJ1-2,NA,TRBV19,TGTGCCAGTAGTCCTAGACTAGGAGGGAACTATGGCTACACCTTC,CASSPRLGGNYGYTF
NA,TRBJ1-1,NA,TRBV18,TGTGCCAGCTCACAAGTCGGCACTGAAGCTTTCTTT,CASSQVGTEAFF
NA,TRBJ1-4,TRBD1,TRBV30,TGTGCCTGGAGTGGGACAGGGGGCACTCTACTGTTTTTT,CAWSGTGGTLLFF
NA,TRBJ2-7,NA,TRBV12-2,TGTGCAAGTCGCATAAGGGACAGGAGCTCCTACGAGCAGTACTTC,CASRIRDRSSYEQYF
NA,TRBJ2-3,TRBD2,TRBV19,TGTGCCAGTAGTACTTTAGCGGGATATGCCGCGGATACGCAGTATTTT,CASSTLAGYAADTQYF
NA,TRBJ2-5,NA,TRBV13,TGTGCCAGCAGCTTAAATCCAGCGCAGACCCAGTACTTC,CASSLNPAQTQYF
few,TRBJ2-1,NA,TRBV6-1,TGTGCCAGCAAGACCCGGGCAGGGATAGGCAATGAGCAGTTCTTC,CASKTRAGIGNEQFF
NA,TRBJ2-1,NA,TRBV29-1,TGCAGCTCGACTCTCCGCCCTGACAATGAGCAGTTCTTC,CSSTLRPDNEQFF
NA,TRBJ2-1,TRBD2,TRBV15,TGTGCCACCAGCAGACCGGGACTAGCGGGACACAATGAGCAGTTCTTC,CATSRPGLAGHNEQFF
NA,TRBJ1-5,NA,TRBV19,TGTGCCAGTAGCGATCAGGGGTTGGGCAATCAGCCCCAGCATTTT,CASSDQGLGNQPQHF
NA,TRBJ2-3,TRBD2,TRBV4-2,TGTGCCAGCAGCCACGTAGCGGGATCTAGCACAGATACGCAGTATTTT,CASSHVAGSSTDTQYF
NA,TRBJ2-1,TRBD2,TRBV11-2,TGTGCCAGCAGCCCAGATGGACTAGCGGGGAATGAGCAGTTCTTC,CASSPDGLAGNEQFF
NA,TRBJ1-5,TRBD1,TRBV5-1,TGCGCCAGCAGCTCTGGACAGGGGGACAATCAGCCCCAGCATTTT,CASSSGQGDNQPQHF
NA,TRBJ1-6,NA,TRBV6-1,TGTGCCAGCAGTGAGGTAGTCGGGTCACCCCTCCACTTT,CASSEVVGSPLHF
NA,TRBJ1-5,NA,TRBV2,TGTGCCAGCAGTCTACCTAGGGGGTCCCTCTATAGCAATCAGCCCCAGCATTTT,CASSLPRGSLYSNQPQHF
NA,TRBJ1-4,TRBD1,TRBV14,TGTGCCAGCAGCCAAGATGTCTCCGGGACAGGGGTTGAAAAACTGTTTTTT,CASSQDVSGTGVEKLFF
NA,TRBJ1-1,NA,TRBV7-2,TGTGCCAGCAGCCAGCGAGGAGGGTACACTGAAGCTTTCTTT,CASSQRGGYTEAFF
NA,TRBJ2-3,NA,TRBV13,TGTGCCAGCAGCTTAAGCCGGATGCCAGGGGCAGATACGCAGTATTTT,CASSLSRMPGADTQYF
once,TRBJ2-1,TRBD2,TRBV29-1,TGCAGCGTTGACCGGCGGGAGCCTCCCTACAATGAGCAGTTCTTC,CSVDRREPPYNEQFF
NA,TRBJ1-2,TRBD1,TRBV30,TGTGCCTGGAGCCACGTTGGAGGGACAGGGGAAGGCTACACCTTC,CAWSHVGGTGEGYTF